This entry lists 30 T cell receptor beta chains sequenced from one sample in a study of blood T cell repertoires in COVID-19. Some clones are missing from TCRdb's copy, which holds only in-frame ones; the method was immunoSEQ multiplex PCR. The profile shows 140,000 to 150,000 clones, roughly three quarters of them singletons. The source material was PBMCs or T cells enriched from blood (not recorded which). The receptors were gathered from a woman aged 50 to 65 who had recovered from COVID-19.

This clone was detected a few times. J is TRBJ1-3 and V is TRBV12-3 or TRBV12-4, with D maybe TRBD1 (5 bases). The CDR3 runs to 13 residues. V was clipped by 2 bases and J by 4 bases, with 6 bases between them. The CDR3 reads CASSLRGGNTIYF. Here the CDR3 DNA reads TGTGCCAGCAGTTTAAGGGGCGGAAACACCATATATTTT.

The chain recombines TRBV7-3 with TRBJ1-1; D ambiguous. The V end was cut by 5 bases, the J end by 8 bases, with 9 bases between. Looked up from germline, CDR1 is SGHTA and CDR2 is FQGTGA. The CDR3 has 11 residues. The CDR3 nucleotides read TGTGCCAGCAGCAATAACGGGGAAGCTTTCTTT. Encoded protein: CASSNNGEAFF.

This chain uses TRBV3-1 (or the pseudogene TRBV3-2) with TRBJ2-2, with 7 nucleotides matching TRBD2. CDR3 length: 15 residues. Per the germline V gene, CDR1 is LGHDT and CDR2 is YNNKEL (reference sequence). The V gene end was trimmed by 4 bases and the J gene end by 1 base; junction bases not matched to a gene: 3. As DNA, the CDR3 is TGTGCCAGCAGCCGGACTAGATTGAACACCGGGGAGCTGTTTTTT. This sequence encodes CASSRTRLNTGELFF.

The chain uses TRBV5-1 and TRBJ2-5, with D maybe TRBD1 (6 bases). Germline values: CDR1 SGHRS, CDR2 YFSETQ. The CDR3 covers 14 residues. Trimming removed 0 bases from V and 4 bases from J, with 10 bases in between. CDR3 nucleotide sequence: TGCGCCAGCAGCTTGGGGGGGCTCGGAGAGACCCAGTACTTC. Translating gives CASSLGGLGETQYF. The complete variable domain, with remaining parts taken from reference TRBV5-1 and TRBJ2-5, reads KAGVTQTPRYLIKTRGQQVTLSCSPISGHRSVSWYQQTPGQGLQFLFEYFSETQRNKGNFPGRFSGRQFSNSRSEMNVSTLELGDSALYLCASSLGGLGETQYFGPGTRLLVL.

A remark on this clone: The same CDR3 can be traced to other DNA sequences in this sample. The gene calls are TRBV7-9 and TRBJ2-5; TRBD2 agrees at 8 bases. The germline V gene has CDR1 SEHNR and CDR2 FQNEAQ (reference sequence). V shed 5 bases, J shed 4 bases, and the junction held 12 bases outside the gene matches. The length of the CDR3 is 16 residues. The CDR3 region has the DNA TGTGCCAGCAGCCTGCGGGGGGCCGGGGGTGGAGAGACCCAGTACTTC. This codes for CASSLRGAGGGETQYF.

V usage is TRBV27 and J usage is TRBJ2-1, with 8 bases fitting TRBD1. V gave up 3 bases and J gave up 2 bases; unmatched junction bases: 3. Germline values: CDR1 MNHEY, CDR2 SMNVEV (reference sequence). The CDR3 runs 15 residues. CDR3 protein: CASSFKQGAYNEQFF. CDR3 DNA sequence: TGTGCCAGCAGTTTTAAACAGGGGGCCTACAATGAGCAGTTCTTC.

The rearrangement joins TRBV9 to TRBJ2-1; 9 bases line up with TRBD2. The junction had 7 bases not matched to a gene; V was cut back by 4 bases and J by 2 bases. The CDR3 covers 16 residues. Looked up from germline, CDR1 is SGDLS and CDR2 is YYNGEE. CDR3 amino acids: CASSSSGGGAYNEQFF. DNA of the CDR3: TGTGCCAGCAGCTCCTCGGGCGGGGGGGCCTACAATGAGCAGTTCTTC.

This clone was seen repeatedly, ten times or more. The chain couples TRBV18 to TRBJ1-5; D is undetermined. Trimming shortened V by 8 bases and J by 3 bases, and 11 bases separated the two germline ends. Germline loops: CDR1 KGHSH, CDR2 LQKENI. The CDR3 runs 13 residues. The CDR3 is CASQEQPNQPQHF. In DNA, the CDR3 is TGTGCCAGCCAGGAACAGCCCAATCAGCCCCAGCATTTT.

This clone has a single count. The gene calls are TRBV29-1 and TRBJ1-3; D is undetermined. The CDR3 is 15 amino acids. Germline assignment: CDR1 SQVTM and CDR2 ANQGSEA. Trimming shortened V by 4 bases and J by 0 bases, and 13 bases separated the two germline ends. CDR3 DNA sequence: TGCAGCGTTGTTGAGGGAGTCGCCTCTGGAAACACCATATATTTT. It yields the protein CSVVEGVASGNTIYF.

This clone has a handful of counts. This rearrangement joins TRBV28 to TRBJ2-2; the D gene is possibly TRBD2 (6 bases). V was cut by 7 bases and J by 10 bases, with 19 bases left in between. Germline V lookup: CDR1 MDHEN, CDR2 SYDVKM. The CDR3 contains 14 residues. The CDR3, as DNA: TGTGCCAGCACCTCTGGGGGGACGTTCTTGGAGCTGTTTTTT. This sequence encodes CASTSGGTFLELFF.

Note on this clone: This may arise from a read error, as a much more abundant clone is one base away. Different DNA sequences within this sample yield the same CDR3. The chain has TRBV7-9 and TRBJ1-5; possibly TRBD1 for D (6 bases). Trimming stripped 5 bases from V and 0 bases from J, with 8 bases between. Looked up from germline, CDR1 is SEHNR and CDR2 is FQNEAQ (reference sequence). The CDR3 extends over 14 amino acids. The DNA of the CDR3 is TGTGCCAGCAGCCGGGACATTAGCAATCAGCCCCAGCATTTT. Its translation is CASSRDISNQPQHF.

V and J are TRBV6-2 or TRBV6-3 and TRBJ1-1; 8 nucleotides agree with TRBD1. Germline lookup yields CDR1 MNHEY and CDR2 SVGEGT. The CDR3 sequence is 16 residues long. J lost 2 bases, V lost 6 bases, and 11 bases had no gene match. The CDR3 DNA reads TGTGCCAGCAGCCCTCGGGCAGGGGGCAGTAACACTGAAGCTTTCTTT. Its protein product is CASSPRAGGSNTEAFF.

The chain joins TRBV30 to TRBJ2-3; no definite D call. Germline values: CDR1 GTSNPN, CDR2 SVGIG (reference sequence). Deletions cut 3 bases from V and 0 bases from J, with 16 bases between. The CDR3 totals 16 residues. CDR3: CAWRDKRSSSTDTQYF. The DNA of the CDR3 is TGTGCCTGGAGAGACAAAAGGTCCTCTAGCACAGATACGCAGTATTTT.

V gene TRBV7-9 combines with J gene TRBJ1-5; D gene uncertain. This CDR3 contains 17 residues. Germline V gives CDR1 SEHNR, CDR2 FQNEAQ (reference sequence). The germline V and J ends were trimmed by 2 bases and 0 bases, with 14 bases remaining between them. The CDR3 sequence: CASSLKYQFHSNQPQHF. The CDR3 DNA follows: TGTGCCAGCAGCTTAAAATATCAGTTCCATAGCAATCAGCCCCAGCATTTT. Supplemented by reference TRBV7-9 and TRBJ1-5, the full variable domain reads DTGVSQNPRHKITKRGQNVTFRCDPISEHNRLYWYRQTLGQGPEFLTYFQNEAQLEKSRLLSDRFSAERPKGSFSTLEIQRTEQGDSAMYLCASSLKYQFHSNQPQHFGDGTRLSIL.

This clone came up once. The chain couples TRBV2 to TRBJ2-7; possible D gene TRBD1, 6 bases. The CDR3 totals 14 residues. Trimming shortened V by 10 bases and J by 1 base, and 17 bases separated the two germline ends. Germline lookup yields CDR1 SNHLY and CDR2 FYNNEI. The CDR3 region is CATRPDRYSYEQYV. In DNA, the CDR3 is TGTGCCACCAGGCCTGACAGGTATTCCTACGAGCAGTACGTC.

This clone was seen only a few times. The gene calls are TRBV10-2 and TRBJ1-4, with D hard to call. Trimming removed 1 base at V and 7 bases at J, with 16 bases between. CDR1 is WSHSY, CDR2 SAAADI, per germline. The CDR3 is 16 residues long. The chain's CDR3 is CASSELVWMRSEKLFF. The CDR3 coding sequence is TGCGCCAGCAGTGAGTTGGTATGGATGCGGAGTGAAAAACTGTTTTTT.

V is TRBV19 and J is TRBJ2-1, with 12 bases lining up with TRBD2. There are 14 residues in the CDR3. V lost 5 bases to trimming and J lost 8 bases; unmatched junction nucleotides: 4. Germline CDR1 and CDR2: LNHDA and SQIVND (reference sequence). The CDR3 DNA reads as TGTGCCAGTAGTCCGCGGACTAGCGGGGATGAGCAGTTCTTC. This encodes CASSPRTSGDEQFF.

V usage is TRBV27 and J usage is TRBJ2-7; D is possibly TRBD1 (5 bases). CDR3 length equals 12 residues. V was cut by 6 bases and J by 6 bases, with 12 bases left in between. Per germline, CDR1 MNHEY and CDR2 SMNVEV (reference sequence). DNA of the CDR3: TGTGCCAGCAGCCCTAAGGGGTTCGAGCAGTACTTC. It yields the protein CASSPKGFEQYF.

The V call is TRBV7-9, the J call TRBJ1-5, with D possibly being TRBD1 (5 bases). The CDR3 is 13 residues long. CDR1 is SEHNR and CDR2 is FQNEAQ in the germline V gene (reference sequence). V was shortened by 4 bases and J by 9 bases, with 13 bases between the two germline ends. The CDR3 DNA follows: TGTGCCAGCAGCTCGTCAGGGTTACCGCCCCAGCATTTT. This gives the protein CASSSSGLPPQHF.

V and J are TRBV7-3 and TRBJ1-2; 7 nucleotides agree with TRBD1. This CDR3 has 14 amino acids. V shed 5 bases, J shed 4 bases, and the junction held 7 bases outside the gene matches. Germline V gene lookup returns CDR1 SGHTA and CDR2 FQGTGA. CDR3 protein: CASSPTGSGYGYTF. The DNA of the CDR3 is TGTGCCAGCAGCCCGACAGGGAGCGGCTATGGCTACACCTTC.

The chain has TRBV5-4 and TRBJ2-2; the D gene is possibly TRBD1 (6 bases). The CDR3 totals 13 residues. Germline values: CDR1 SGHNT, CDR2 YYREEE (reference sequence). V shed 10 bases and J shed 0 bases, with 10 bases lying between them. For the CDR3, the DNA is TGTGCCGGGGGACATTCGAACACCGGGGAGCTGTTTTTT. This sequence encodes CAGGHSNTGELFF.

This chain connects TRBV29-1 to TRBJ1-1, with 10 bases matching TRBD1. The V segment lost 5 bases and the J segment 4 bases; nucleotides outside the gene matches: 1. This CDR3 contains 12 residues. The V gene's germline CDR1 is SQVTM and CDR2 ANQGSEA. CDR3 DNA: TGCAGCGTTCGGACAGGGGGCACTGAAGCTTTCTTT. As protein: CSVRTGGTEAFF.

In nucleotides, the CDR3 is TGTGCCAGCAGCCGGGACAGTCAAGAGACCCAGTACTTC. It translates to CASSRDSQETQYF. V and J are TRBV12-3 or TRBV12-4 and TRBJ2-5; TRBD1 agrees at 7 bases. V was clipped by 6 bases and J by 2 bases; unmatched bases: 3. This CDR3 contains 13 residues.

The V call is TRBV19, the J call TRBJ2-2; a weak D match, TRBD1 (6 bases). This CDR3 is 15 amino acids long. The ends were cut back, 5 bases at V and 5 bases at J, with 15 bases in the middle. Germline assignment: CDR1 LNHDA and CDR2 SQIVND (reference sequence). The chain's CDR3 is CASSQNTGITGELFF. CDR3 coding DNA: TGTGCCAGTAGTCAAAATACAGGGATAACCGGGGAGCTGTTTTTT.

V and J are TRBV7-2 and TRBJ2-3; 8 positions match TRBD1. Trimming cost V 3 bases and J 2 bases; bases outside gene matches: 7. CDR3 length: 16 amino acids. The germline gives CDR1 SGHTA, CDR2 FQGNSA. The CDR3 nucleotides read TGTGCCAGCAGCTTTGGGACAGGACGATTCACAGATACGCAGTATTTT. Protein product: CASSFGTGRFTDTQYF.

This chain connects TRBV14 to TRBJ2-3; possibly TRBD2 for D (6 bases). In germline, CDR1 is SGHDN, CDR2 FVKESK. The V and J ends lost 3 bases and 6 bases respectively, with 10 bases between them. The CDR3 sequence is 13 residues long. The CDR3: CASSQQGRDTQYF. The CDR3 DNA sequence: TGTGCCAGCAGCCAGCAAGGGAGGGATACGCAGTATTTT.

This rearrangement joins TRBV7-2 to TRBJ1-1; 9 bases agree with TRBD1. V lost 4 bases and J lost 5; bases outside the gene matches: 11. The CDR3 runs 16 residues. The germline V gene has CDR1 SGHTA and CDR2 FQGNSA. CDR3 sequence reads: CASSSRQGVVGTEAFF. CDR3 nucleotides: TGTGCCAGCAGCTCACGACAGGGGGTAGTAGGGACTGAAGCTTTCTTT.

The rearrangement joins TRBV7-6 to TRBJ2-1; 14 nucleotides align to TRBD2. V lost 3 bases to trimming and J lost 6 bases; unmatched junction nucleotides: 1. There are 15 residues in the CDR3. CDR1 SGHVS and CDR2 FNYEAQ come from the germline V gene. Written as DNA, the CDR3 is TGTGCCAGCAGCTTCGGGACTAGCGGGGGCAATGAGCAGTTCTTC. Translating it yields CASSFGTSGGNEQFF.

V is TRBV7-9 and J is TRBJ1-6; 9 bases match TRBD1. CDR3 length: 15 residues. V was clipped by 7 bases and J by 10 bases; unmatched bases: 11. Germline V gives CDR1 SEHNR, CDR2 FQNEAQ (reference sequence). The CDR3 loop reads CASTFGDRENSPLHF. CDR3 DNA: TGTGCCAGCACCTTTGGGGACAGGGAGAACTCACCCCTCCACTTT.

This clone was observed a single time. This rearrangement joins TRBV5-1 to TRBJ2-7; no firm D call. Germline CDR1 is SGHRS and CDR2 is YFSETQ. The CDR3 is 13 amino acids. Trimming removed 4 bases at V and 3 bases at J, with 11 bases between. The CDR3 region has the DNA TGCGCCAGCAGCCCCCAGGTGGGCTACGAGCAGTACTTC. This translates into CASSPQVGYEQYF. The full variable domain, completed using reference TRBV5-1 and TRBJ2-7, is KAGVTQTPRYLIKTRGQQVTLSCSPISGHRSVSWYQQTPGQGLQFLFEYFSETQRNKGNFPGRFSGRQFSNSRSEMNVSTLELGDSALYLCASSPQVGYEQYFGPGTRLTVT.